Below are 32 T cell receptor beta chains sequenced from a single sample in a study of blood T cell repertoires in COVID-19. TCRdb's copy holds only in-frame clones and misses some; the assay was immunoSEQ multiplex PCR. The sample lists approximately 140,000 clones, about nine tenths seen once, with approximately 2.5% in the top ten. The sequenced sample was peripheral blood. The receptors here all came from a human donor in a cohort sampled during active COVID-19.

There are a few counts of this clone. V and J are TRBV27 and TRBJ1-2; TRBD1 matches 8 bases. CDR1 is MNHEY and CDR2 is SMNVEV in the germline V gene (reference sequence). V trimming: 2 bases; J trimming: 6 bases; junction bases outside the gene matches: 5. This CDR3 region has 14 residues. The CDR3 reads CASSLGRGQDGYTF. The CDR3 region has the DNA TGTGCCAGCAGTTTAGGCAGGGGGCAAGATGGCTACACCTTC.

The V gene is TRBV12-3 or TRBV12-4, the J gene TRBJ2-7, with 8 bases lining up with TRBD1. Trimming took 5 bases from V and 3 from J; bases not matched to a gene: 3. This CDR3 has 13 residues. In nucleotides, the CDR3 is TGTGCCAGCAGTGACAGGGGCCTCTACGAGCAGTACTTC. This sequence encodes CASSDRGLYEQYF.

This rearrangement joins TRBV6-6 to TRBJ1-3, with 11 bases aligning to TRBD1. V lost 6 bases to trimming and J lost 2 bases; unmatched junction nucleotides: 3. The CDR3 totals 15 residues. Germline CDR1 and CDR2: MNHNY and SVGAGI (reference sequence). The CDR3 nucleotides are TGTGCCAGCAGCCCGGGACAGGGGGCTGGAAACACCATATATTTT. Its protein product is CASSPGQGAGNTIYF.

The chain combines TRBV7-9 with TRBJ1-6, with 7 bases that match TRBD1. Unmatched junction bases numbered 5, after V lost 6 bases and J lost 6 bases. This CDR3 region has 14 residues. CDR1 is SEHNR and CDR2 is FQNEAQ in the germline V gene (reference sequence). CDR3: CASRERQGNSPLHF. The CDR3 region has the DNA TGTGCCAGCAGGGAAAGACAGGGTAATTCACCCCTCCACTTT.

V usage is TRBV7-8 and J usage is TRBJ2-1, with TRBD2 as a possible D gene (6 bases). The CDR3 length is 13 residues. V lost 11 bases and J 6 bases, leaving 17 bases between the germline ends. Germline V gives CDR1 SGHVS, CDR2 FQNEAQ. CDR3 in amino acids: CAVRRAGVNEQFF. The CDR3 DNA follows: TGTGCCGTGAGGAGGGCGGGCGTCAATGAGCAGTTCTTC. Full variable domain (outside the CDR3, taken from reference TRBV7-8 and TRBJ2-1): GAGVSQSPRYKVAKRGQDVALRCDPISGHVSLFWYQQALGQGPEFLTYFQNEAQLDKSGLPSDRFFAERPEGSVSTLKIQRTQQEDSAVYLCAVRRAGVNEQFFGPGTRLTVL.

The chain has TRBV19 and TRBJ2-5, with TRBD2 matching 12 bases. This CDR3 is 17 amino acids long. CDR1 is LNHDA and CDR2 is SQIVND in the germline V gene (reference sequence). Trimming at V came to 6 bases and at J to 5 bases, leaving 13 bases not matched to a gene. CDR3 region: CASSPTSGGPSGETQYF. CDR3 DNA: TGTGCCAGTAGCCCGACTAGCGGGGGACCCTCTGGTGAGACCCAGTACTTC.

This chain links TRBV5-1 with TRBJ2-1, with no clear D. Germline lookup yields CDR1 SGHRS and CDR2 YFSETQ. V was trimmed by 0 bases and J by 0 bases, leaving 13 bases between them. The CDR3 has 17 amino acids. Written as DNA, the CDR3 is TGCGCCAGCAGCTTGGTTGGTCGGGTCAGCTCCTACAATGAGCAGTTCTTC. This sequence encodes CASSLVGRVSSYNEQFF.

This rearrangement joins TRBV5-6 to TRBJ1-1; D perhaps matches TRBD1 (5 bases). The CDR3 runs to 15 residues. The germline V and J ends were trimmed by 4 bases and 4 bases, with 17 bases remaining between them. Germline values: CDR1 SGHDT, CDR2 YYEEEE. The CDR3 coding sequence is TGTGCCAGCAGCGCCCAACCCAGGGTCCCCACTGAAGCTTTCTTT. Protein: CASSAQPRVPTEAFF.

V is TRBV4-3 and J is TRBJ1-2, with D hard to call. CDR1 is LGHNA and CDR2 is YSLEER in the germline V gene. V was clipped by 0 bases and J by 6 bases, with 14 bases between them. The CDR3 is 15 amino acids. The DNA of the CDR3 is TGCGCCAGCAGCCAAGATGGCTCGGGGAGTGATGGCTACACCTTC. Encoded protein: CASSQDGSGSDGYTF.

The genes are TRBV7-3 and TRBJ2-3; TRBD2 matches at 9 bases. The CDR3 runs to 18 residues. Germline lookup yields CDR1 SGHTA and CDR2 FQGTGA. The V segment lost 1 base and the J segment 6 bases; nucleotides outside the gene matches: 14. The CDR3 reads CASSLNAGGGRARDTQYF. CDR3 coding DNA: TGTGCCAGCAGCTTAAACGCAGGAGGCGGGAGGGCCAGGGATACGCAGTATTTT.

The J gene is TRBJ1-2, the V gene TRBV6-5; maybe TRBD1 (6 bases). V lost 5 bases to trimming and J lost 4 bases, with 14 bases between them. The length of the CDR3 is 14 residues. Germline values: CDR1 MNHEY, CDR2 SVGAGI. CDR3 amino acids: CASSTYDRIYGYTF. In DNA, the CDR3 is TGTGCCAGCAGTACCTACGACAGGATCTATGGCTACACCTTC.

CDR3 residues: CASRGLTTTDTQYF. The CDR3 DNA sequence: TGCGCCAGCAGAGGGCTGACTACGACAGATACGCAGTATTTT. This chain connects TRBV5-1 to TRBJ2-3, with D perhaps matching TRBD2 (5 bases). The germline V gene has CDR1 SGHRS and CDR2 YFSETQ. The length of the CDR3 is 14 residues. Trimming cost V 5 bases and J 3 bases, with 13 bases left between them.

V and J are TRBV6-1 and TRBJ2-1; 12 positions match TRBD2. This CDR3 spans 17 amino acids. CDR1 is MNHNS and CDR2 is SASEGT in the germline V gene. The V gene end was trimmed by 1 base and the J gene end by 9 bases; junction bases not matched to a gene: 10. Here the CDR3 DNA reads TGTGCCAGCAGTGAAGTCCTGGACCTAGCGGGGGGGGCTGAGCAGTTCTTC. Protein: CASSEVLDLAGGAEQFF.

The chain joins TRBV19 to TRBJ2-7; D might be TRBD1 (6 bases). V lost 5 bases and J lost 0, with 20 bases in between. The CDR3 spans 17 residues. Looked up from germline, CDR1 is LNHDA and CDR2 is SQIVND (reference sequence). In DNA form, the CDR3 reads TGTGCCAGTAGTGTCCAGGGGCTCTCCATCGGCTCCTACGAGCAGTACTTC. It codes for CASSVQGLSIGSYEQYF.

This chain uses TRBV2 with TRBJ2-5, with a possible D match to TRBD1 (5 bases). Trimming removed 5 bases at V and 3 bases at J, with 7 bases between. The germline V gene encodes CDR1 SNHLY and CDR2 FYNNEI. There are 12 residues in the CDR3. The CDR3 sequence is CASSLQEETQYF. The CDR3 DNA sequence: TGTGCCAGCAGTTTACAGGAAGAGACCCAGTACTTC.

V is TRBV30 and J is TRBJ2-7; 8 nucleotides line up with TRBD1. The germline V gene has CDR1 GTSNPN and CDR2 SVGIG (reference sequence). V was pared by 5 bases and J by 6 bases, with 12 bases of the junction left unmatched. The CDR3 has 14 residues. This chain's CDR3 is CAWADRGLPPEQYF. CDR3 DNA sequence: TGTGCCTGGGCAGACAGGGGTCTTCCGCCCGAGCAGTACTTC.

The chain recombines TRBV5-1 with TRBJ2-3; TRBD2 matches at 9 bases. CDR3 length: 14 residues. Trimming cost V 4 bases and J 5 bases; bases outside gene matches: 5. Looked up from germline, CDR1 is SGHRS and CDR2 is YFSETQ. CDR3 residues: CASSPATSGDTQYF. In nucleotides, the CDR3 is TGCGCCAGCAGCCCTGCGACTAGCGGAGATACGCAGTATTTT.

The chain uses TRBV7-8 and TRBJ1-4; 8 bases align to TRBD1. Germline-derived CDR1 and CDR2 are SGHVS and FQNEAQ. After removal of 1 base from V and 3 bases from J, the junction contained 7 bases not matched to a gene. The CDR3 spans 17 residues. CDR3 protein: CASSLGDTGGANEKLFF. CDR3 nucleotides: TGTGCCAGCAGCTTAGGAGACACAGGGGGGGCTAATGAAAAACTGTTTTTT. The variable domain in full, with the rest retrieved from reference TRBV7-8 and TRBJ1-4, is GAGVSQSPRYKVAKRGQDVALRCDPISGHVSLFWYQQALGQGPEFLTYFQNEAQLDKSGLPSDRFFAERPEGSVSTLKIQRTQQEDSAVYLCASSLGDTGGANEKLFFGSGTQLSVL.

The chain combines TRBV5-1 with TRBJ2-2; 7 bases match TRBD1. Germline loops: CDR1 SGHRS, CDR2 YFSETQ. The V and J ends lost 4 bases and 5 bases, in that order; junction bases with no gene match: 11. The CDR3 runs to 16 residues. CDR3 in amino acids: CASSNRQGKKTGELFF. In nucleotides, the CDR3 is TGCGCCAGCAGCAACCGACAGGGAAAAAAGACCGGGGAGCTGTTTTTT.

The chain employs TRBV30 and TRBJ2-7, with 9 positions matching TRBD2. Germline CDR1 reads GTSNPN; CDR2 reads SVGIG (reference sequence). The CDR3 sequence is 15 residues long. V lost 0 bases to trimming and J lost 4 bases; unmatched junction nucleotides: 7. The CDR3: CAWSVGLAGSYEQYF. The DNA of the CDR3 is TGTGCCTGGAGTGTAGGGCTAGCGGGATCGTACGAGCAGTACTTC.

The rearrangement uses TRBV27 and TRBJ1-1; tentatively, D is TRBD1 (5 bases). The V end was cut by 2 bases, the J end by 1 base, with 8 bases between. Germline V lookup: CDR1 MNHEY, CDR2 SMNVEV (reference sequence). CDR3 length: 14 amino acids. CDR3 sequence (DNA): TGTGCCAGCAGTTTAACAAGGGGGAACACTGAAGCTTTCTTT. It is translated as CASSLTRGNTEAFF.

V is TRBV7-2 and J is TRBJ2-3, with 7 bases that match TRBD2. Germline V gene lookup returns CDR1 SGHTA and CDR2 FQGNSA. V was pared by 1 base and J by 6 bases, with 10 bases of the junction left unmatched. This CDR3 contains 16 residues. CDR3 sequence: CASSLGPGGGADTQYF. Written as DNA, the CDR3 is TGTGCCAGCAGCTTAGGCCCGGGGGGAGGAGCGGATACGCAGTATTTT. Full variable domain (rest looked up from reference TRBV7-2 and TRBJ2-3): GAGVSQSPSNKVTEKGKDVELRCDPISGHTALYWYRQSLGQGLEFLIYFQGNSAPDKSGLPSDRFSAERTGGSVSTLTIQRTQQEDSAVYLCASSLGPGGGADTQYFGPGTRLTVL.

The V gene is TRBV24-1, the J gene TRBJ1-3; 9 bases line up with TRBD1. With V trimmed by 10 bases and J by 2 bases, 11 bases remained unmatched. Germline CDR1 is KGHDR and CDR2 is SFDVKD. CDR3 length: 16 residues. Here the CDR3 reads CATVITGTGTGNTIYF. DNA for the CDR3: TGTGCCACAGTGATCACGGGGACAGGGACTGGAAACACCATATATTTT.

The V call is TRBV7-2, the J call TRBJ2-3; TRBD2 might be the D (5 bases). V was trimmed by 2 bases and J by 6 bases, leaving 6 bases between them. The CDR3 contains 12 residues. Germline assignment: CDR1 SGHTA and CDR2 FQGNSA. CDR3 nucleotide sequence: TGTGCCAGCAGCTTAAGCGGTGATACGCAGTATTTT. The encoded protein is CASSLSGDTQYF.

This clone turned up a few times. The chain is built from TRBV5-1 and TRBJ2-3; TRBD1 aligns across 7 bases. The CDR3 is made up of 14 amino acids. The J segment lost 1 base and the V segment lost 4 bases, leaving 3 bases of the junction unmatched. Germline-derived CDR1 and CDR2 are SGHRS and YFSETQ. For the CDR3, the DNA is TGCGCCAGCAGCCCAGGACAGGGCACAGATACGCAGTATTTT. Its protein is CASSPGQGTDTQYF.

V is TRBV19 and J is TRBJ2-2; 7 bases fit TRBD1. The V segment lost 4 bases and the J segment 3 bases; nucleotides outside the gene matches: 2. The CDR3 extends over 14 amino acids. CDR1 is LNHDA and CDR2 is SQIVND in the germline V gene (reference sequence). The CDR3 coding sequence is TGTGCCAGTAGTACCACAGGGGACACCGGGGAGCTGTTTTTT. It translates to CASSTTGDTGELFF.

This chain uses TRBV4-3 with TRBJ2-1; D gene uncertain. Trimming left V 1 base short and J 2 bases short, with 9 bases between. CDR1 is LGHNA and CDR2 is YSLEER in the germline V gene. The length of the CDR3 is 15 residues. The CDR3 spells CASSQVYLAYNEQFF. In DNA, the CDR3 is TGCGCCAGCAGCCAAGTCTACCTAGCCTACAATGAGCAGTTCTTC.

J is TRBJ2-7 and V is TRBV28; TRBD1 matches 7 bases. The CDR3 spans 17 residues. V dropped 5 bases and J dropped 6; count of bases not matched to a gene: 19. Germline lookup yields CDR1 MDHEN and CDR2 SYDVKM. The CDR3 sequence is CASSPTGTATEGGEQYF. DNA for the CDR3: TGTGCCAGCAGTCCGACAGGGACAGCGACCGAGGGCGGCGAGCAGTACTTC.

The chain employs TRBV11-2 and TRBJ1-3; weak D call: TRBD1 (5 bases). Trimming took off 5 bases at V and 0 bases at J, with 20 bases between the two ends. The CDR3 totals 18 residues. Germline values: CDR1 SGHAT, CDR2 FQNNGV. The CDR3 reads CASSPRQRGTLSGNTIYF. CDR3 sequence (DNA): TGTGCCAGCAGCCCTCGACAGCGAGGGACTCTCTCTGGAAACACCATATATTTT. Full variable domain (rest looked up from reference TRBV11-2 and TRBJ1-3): EAGVAQSPRYKIIEKRQSVAFWCNPISGHATLYWYQQILGQGPKLLIQFQNNGVVDDSQLPKDRFSAERLKGVDSTLKIQPAKLEDSAVYLCASSPRQRGTLSGNTIYFGEGSWLTVV.

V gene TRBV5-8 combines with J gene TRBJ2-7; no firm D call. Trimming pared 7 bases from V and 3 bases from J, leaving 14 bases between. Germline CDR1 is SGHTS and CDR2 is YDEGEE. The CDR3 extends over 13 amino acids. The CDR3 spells CASSRAVLYEQYF. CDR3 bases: TGTGCCAGCTCCCGCGCGGTGCTCTACGAGCAGTACTTC.

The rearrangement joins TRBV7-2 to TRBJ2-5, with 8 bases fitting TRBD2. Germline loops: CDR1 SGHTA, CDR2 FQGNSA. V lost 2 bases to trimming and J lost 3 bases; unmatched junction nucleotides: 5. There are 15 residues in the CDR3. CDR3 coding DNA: TGTGCCAGCAGCTTAAACGGGGGGGCTAAAGAGACCCAGTACTTC. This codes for CASSLNGGAKETQYF. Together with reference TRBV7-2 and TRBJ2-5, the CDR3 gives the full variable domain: GAGVSQSPSNKVTEKGKDVELRCDPISGHTALYWYRQSLGQGLEFLIYFQGNSAPDKSGLPSDRFSAERTGGSVSTLTIQRTQQEDSAVYLCASSLNGGAKETQYFGPGTRLLVL.

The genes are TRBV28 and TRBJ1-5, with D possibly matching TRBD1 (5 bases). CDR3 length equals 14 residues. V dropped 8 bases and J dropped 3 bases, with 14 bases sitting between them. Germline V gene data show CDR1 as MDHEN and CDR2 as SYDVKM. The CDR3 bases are TGTGCCAGCGTCGGAGGGGTAACCAATCAGCCCCAGCATTTT. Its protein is CASVGGVTNQPQHF.